Listed below are T cell receptor beta chains from one sample, sequenced in a study of blood T cell repertoires in COVID-19. Profiled with immunoSEQ multiplex PCR; TCRdb holds only in-frame clones, not every one. This sample yields some 200,000 clones, of which 80% to 90% are seen a single time; around 2.2% belongs to the top ten. Specimen: peripheral blood. These receptors were obtained from a woman between 45 and 65 years old with acute or convalescent COVID-19. The CDR3 runs from the conserved cysteine through the conserved F or W. Fields, in order: J gene, D gene, clone size, V gene, CDR3 protein, CDR3 DNA. A D gene is named only where the DNA matches it firmly. Part of the rows lack a size; the others show once, few, many or a class for expanded clones.

>TRBJ2-1|TRBD2|-|TRBV20-1
CSASSSGGRIEQFF
TGCAGTGCTAGTTCCAGCGGGGGGCGGATAGAGCAGTTCTTC
>TRBJ1-1|-|-|TRBV7-2
CASSSQALPNTEAFF
TGTGCCAGCAGCTCACAGGCCCTTCCGAACACTGAAGCTTTCTTT
>TRBJ2-6|TRBD2|-|TRBV2
CASRRWGGTGANVLTF
TGTGCCAGCAGACGCTGGGGAGGGACTGGGGCCAACGTCCTGACTTTC
>TRBJ2-1|TRBD2|-|TRBV3-1/TRBV3-2
CASSQDSGAGDAEQFF
TGTGCCAGCAGCCAAGATAGCGGTGCGGGGGATGCTGAGCAGTTCTTC
>TRBJ2-5|TRBD2|-|TRBV4-2
CASGFGGETQYF
TGTGCCAGCGGGTTCGGGGGGGAGACCCAGTACTTC
>TRBJ1-1|-|-|TRBV7-2
CASSLVGVGDGTEAFF
TGTGCCAGCAGCTTAGTCGGGGTCGGAGACGGCACTGAAGCTTTCTTT
>TRBJ1-2|-|-|TRBV5-1
CASSFRQDHTYGYTF
TGCGCCAGCAGCTTTCGGCAGGATCATACCTATGGCTACACCTTC
>TRBJ1-5|-|few|TRBV28
CASSIGQTAFSNQPQHF
TGTGCCAGCAGTATCGGACAGACCGCGTTTAGCAATCAGCCCCAGCATTTT
>TRBJ1-5|-|-|TRBV4-3
CASSQDGRDQPQHF
TGCGCCAGCAGCCAAGATGGGAGGGATCAGCCCCAGCATTTT
>TRBJ1-5|TRBD1|-|TRBV18
CASSRQDRVRQPQHF
TGTGCCAGCTCACGCCAGGACAGGGTACGACAGCCCCAGCATTTT
>TRBJ2-5|-|few|TRBV27
CASSGGLQRETQYF
TGTGCCAGCAGCGGGGGGCTTCAACGGGAGACCCAGTACTTC
>TRBJ2-3|TRBD2|once|TRBV4-3
CASSQANRLTSPIYTDTQYF
TGCGCCAGCAGCCAAGCTAACAGACTGACTAGCCCGATTTACACAGATACGCAGTATTTT
>TRBJ2-7|TRBD2|-|TRBV5-1
CASSGSGAYEQYF
TGCGCCAGCAGCGGTAGCGGGGCTTACGAGCAGTACTTC
>TRBJ2-7|-|-|TRBV12-3/TRBV12-4
CASSLSFEQYF
TGTGCCAGCAGCCTTAGCTTTGAGCAGTACTTC
>TRBJ2-1|TRBD2|once|TRBV5-1
CASSLAGGRTYNEQFF
TGCGCCAGCAGCTTGGCCGGCGGGAGAACCTACAATGAGCAGTTCTTC
>TRBJ2-5|-|-|TRBV5-4
CASSLAGVGETQYF
TGTGCCAGCAGCTTGGCAGGGGTGGGAGAGACCCAGTACTTC
>TRBJ1-3|TRBD1|once|TRBV6-5
CASRGDSSSGNTIYF
TGTGCCAGCAGGGGGGACAGCAGCTCTGGAAACACCATATATTTT
>TRBJ1-1|-|-|TRBV20-1
CSASVPGGAFF
TGCAGTGCTAGTGTTCCAGGAGGTGCTTTCTTT
>TRBJ2-1|TRBD2|-|TRBV11-2
CAAGRLAGGDEQFF
TGTGCCGCGGGGAGACTAGCGGGGGGCGATGAGCAGTTCTTC
>TRBJ2-7|TRBD2|once|TRBV10-3
CAIKARPGGEQYF
TGTGCCATCAAGGCCAGGCCGGGGGGAGAGCAGTACTTC
>TRBJ2-5|TRBD1|-|TRBV4-1
CASSQGWSGTGGLETQYF
TGCGCCAGCAGCCAAGGTTGGTCCGGGACAGGGGGCTTAGAGACCCAGTACTTC
>TRBJ2-3|-|-|TRBV6-1
CASSEGREDTQYF
TGTGCCAGCAGTGAAGGTCGGGAGGATACGCAGTATTTT
>TRBJ1-2|TRBD1|-|TRBV4-3
CASSPYSIGGTYGYTF
TGCGCCAGCAGCCCCTATTCTATAGGGGGCACCTATGGCTACACCTTC
>TRBJ1-3|-|-|TRBV18
CASSHPGKDSGNTIYF
TGTGCCAGCTCACATCCGGGGAAGGACTCTGGAAACACCATATATTTT
>TRBJ1-1|-|-|TRBV7-2
CASSPGQAQNTEAFF
TGTGCCAGCAGTCCCGGCCAGGCCCAGAACACTGAAGCTTTCTTT
>TRBJ1-5|TRBD1|-|TRBV27
CASSLYSRGATRPQHF
TGTGCCAGCAGTTTGTACTCCAGGGGGGCGACTCGCCCCCAGCATTTT
>TRBJ2-2|TRBD2|-|TRBV29-1
CSALAGVSTGELFF
TGCAGCGCATTAGCGGGAGTGAGCACCGGGGAGCTGTTTTTT
>TRBJ1-4|TRBD1|few|TRBV6-2/TRBV6-3
CASSVQGNEKLFF
TGTGCCAGCAGTGTACAGGGGAATGAAAAACTGTTTTTT
>TRBJ2-3|-|-|TRBV10-3
CAISESPSSGTDTQYF
TGTGCCATCAGTGAGTCCCCTAGTTCGGGGACAGATACGCAGTATTTT
>TRBJ1-3|-|-|TRBV10-3
CAISESTGLIGNTIYF
TGTGCCATCAGTGAGTCGACAGGACTCATTGGAAACACCATATATTTT
>TRBJ2-1|-|few|TRBV12-5
CASGLVTGGNNEQFF
TGTGCTAGTGGTTTGGTAACCGGGGGTAACAATGAGCAGTTCTTC
>TRBJ2-1|-|-|TRBV28
CASSFWQEGHNEQFF
TGTGCCAGCAGTTTTTGGCAGGAGGGTCACAATGAGCAGTTCTTC
>TRBJ1-1|TRBD1|-|TRBV10-3
CAISKTGVGTEAFF
TGTGCCATTTCCAAGACAGGGGTAGGGACTGAAGCTTTCTTT
>TRBJ1-1|-|-|TRBV27
CASSLWAKTEAFF
TGTGCCAGCAGTTTATGGGCGAAGACTGAAGCTTTCTTT
>TRBJ2-1|TRBD1|-|TRBV5-4
CASSLGGLGQAPNYNEQFF
TGTGCCAGCAGCTTGGGTGGGCTAGGACAGGCCCCAAACTACAATGAGCAGTTCTTC